This TCR beta chain originates from a study of T cell changes during pregnancy in multiple sclerosis. The CDR3 is 16 amino acids. The ends lost 0 bases at V and 6 bases at J; junction bases unmatched: 10. Per germline, CDR1 SGHRS and CDR2 YFSETQ. Profiled with immunoSEQ multiplex PCR; TCRdb holds only in-frame clones, not every one. The data show about 42,000 clones, with around 90% seen just once and less than 0.9% held by the top ten. J is TRBJ1-1 and V is TRBV5-1, with TRBD1 matching 8 bases. This specimen was CD4+ T cells from peripheral blood mononuclear cells, taken before pregnancy. The TCR originated in a female donor with multiple sclerosis, enrolled in a pregnancy study. CDR3 loop: CASSLAVGQGASEAFF. CDR3 DNA: TGCGCCAGCAGCTTGGCCGTGGGGCAGGGGGCATCTGAAGCTTTCTTT.